This entry lists 27 T cell receptor beta chains sequenced from one sample in a study of T cell changes during pregnancy in multiple sclerosis. Method: immunoSEQ multiplex PCR; TCRdb's copy keeps in-frame clones and lacks some. The sample includes roughly 27,000 clones, roughly 84% seen only once; the top ten take around 8%. The material sequenced was CD8+ T cells from peripheral blood mononuclear cells, taken after pregnancy. Receptors were obtained from a female donor with multiple sclerosis, enrolled in a pregnancy study.

The rearrangement links TRBV21-1 to TRBJ1-6. TRBV21-1 is listed as a pseudogene. CDR3 length: 13 residues. CDR3 DNA sequence: TGTGCCAGCAGCACGGGCCACCGGGGGGCCCTCCACTTT. Translating it yields CASSTGHRGALHF.

The V gene is TRBV11-2, the J gene TRBJ2-7, with a weak D call TRBD2 (5 bases). The germline gives CDR1 SGHAT, CDR2 FQNNGV. V lost 1 base and J lost 0, with 10 bases in between. CDR3 length equals 15 residues. The CDR3 bases are TGTGCCAGCAGCTTAGTGGGAGCTAGCTCCTACGAGCAGTACTTC. Translating it yields CASSLVGASSYEQYF.

The chain combines TRBV28 with TRBJ2-7, with 11 bases identical to TRBD1. The CDR3 contains 15 residues. V shed 3 bases, J shed 6 bases, and the junction held 7 bases outside the gene matches. Germline CDR1 MDHEN, CDR2 SYDVKM. DNA of the CDR3: TGTGCCAGCAGTTTGCCGGGGACAGGGGGACTCGAGCAGTACTTC. This gives the protein CASSLPGTGGLEQYF.

Only a few counts were recorded for this clone. The rearrangement uses TRBV27 and TRBJ1-1; the match to TRBD1 covers 7 bases. V was clipped by 6 bases and J by 4 bases; unmatched bases: 5. Germline values: CDR1 MNHEY, CDR2 SMNVEV (reference sequence). The CDR3 is 13 residues long. In DNA form, the CDR3 reads TGTGCCAGCAGATACAGGGGATCCACTGAAGCTTTCTTT. Its translation is CASRYRGSTEAFF.

The V and J genes are TRBV6-5 and TRBJ2-3; D might be TRBD2 (6 bases). This CDR3 is built from 15 residues. From germline, CDR1 is MNHEY and CDR2 SVGAGI. V lost 0 bases and J lost 2, with 9 bases in between. CDR3 amino acids: CASSYSGSYTDTQYF. The CDR3 DNA sequence: TGTGCCAGCAGTTACTCCGGGAGCTACACAGATACGCAGTATTTT.

The CDR3 DNA reads TGTGCCAGCAGTGAAGGAAGGGGGTGGAGAGCTTTCTTT. This codes for CASSEGRGWRAFF. This chain uses TRBV6-1 with TRBJ1-1; D is possibly TRBD1 (6 bases). Germline CDR1 is MNHNS and CDR2 is SASEGT. Trimming left V 1 base short and J 10 bases short, with 13 bases between. The CDR3 extends over 13 amino acids.

The chain is built from TRBV4-3 and TRBJ1-6, with D maybe TRBD1 (5 bases). CDR1 LGHNA and CDR2 YSLEER come from the germline V gene. V was clipped by 2 bases and J by 0 bases, with 17 bases between them. The CDR3 totals 19 residues. The CDR3: CASSQWGGELSSYNSPLHF. Written as DNA, the CDR3 is TGCGCCAGCAGCCAATGGGGCGGGGAACTTAGCTCCTATAATTCACCCCTCCACTTT.

The chain couples TRBV19 to TRBJ2-3, with 12 nucleotides matching TRBD2. Trimming at V came to 1 base and at J to 3 bases, leaving 2 bases not matched to a gene. CDR1 is LNHDA and CDR2 is SQIVND in the germline V gene (reference sequence). The CDR3 is made up of 16 amino acids. The CDR3 DNA reads as TGTGCCAGTAGTATAGGCACTAGCGGGGGGACAGATACGCAGTATTTT. Its protein product is CASSIGTSGGTDTQYF.

The rearrangement joins TRBV28 to TRBJ2-2; the D gene is possibly TRBD2 (7 bases). The CDR3 runs 14 residues. Trimming stripped 8 bases from V and 6 bases from J, with 16 bases between. Germline CDR1 is MDHEN and CDR2 is SYDVKM. For the CDR3, the DNA is TGTGCCAGCGGAGTAGCCGGGGGGCCCGGGGAGCTGTTTTTT. Protein: CASGVAGGPGELFF.

The J gene is TRBJ2-7, the V gene TRBV7-8; a possible D gene is TRBD1 (5 bases). The CDR3 is made up of 14 amino acids. Germline V gene data show CDR1 as SGHVS and CDR2 as FQNEAQ. V dropped 2 bases and J dropped 2 bases, with 10 bases sitting between them. This CDR3 reads CASSLPAGTYEQYF. CDR3 DNA sequence: TGTGCCAGCAGCTTACCGGCAGGGACCTACGAGCAGTACTTC.

The rearrangement joins TRBV4-3 to TRBJ2-2; 7 bases align to TRBD2. CDR1 and CDR2 (germline): LGHNA, YSLEER. This CDR3 is built from 18 residues. With 1 base clipped from V and 2 bases from J, the junction kept 10 bases outside the gene matches. The CDR3 reads CASSQGPWEGANTGELFF. The CDR3 DNA follows: TGCGCCAGCAGCCAAGGACCCTGGGAGGGAGCTAACACCGGGGAGCTGTTTTTT.

This clone has only one observation. This chain links TRBV5-4 with TRBJ2-1, with TRBD1 matching 8 bases. The CDR3 is 16 residues long. In germline, CDR1 is SGHNT, CDR2 YYREEE (reference sequence). The junction had 7 bases not matched to a gene; V was cut back by 4 bases and J by 1 base. DNA for the CDR3: TGTGCCAGCAGCATCGGGACAGGTGGTTCCTACAATGAGCAGTTCTTC. Its protein is CASSIGTGGSYNEQFF.

Details on this clone: The junction differs from germline at one of its ends, possibly a read error. The chain combines TRBV7-7 with TRBJ2-3; no definite D call. Germline loops: CDR1 SSHAT, CDR2 FNYEAQ (reference sequence). This CDR3 comprises 14 residues. CDR3 DNA sequence: TGTGCTAGCAGCTCAGGCAGTAGCACAGATACGCAGTATTTT. As protein: CASSSGSSTDTQYF.

V usage is TRBV30 and J usage is TRBJ2-7, with D tentatively TRBD2 (5 bases). The CDR3 sequence is 12 residues long. Germline CDR1 GTSNPN, CDR2 SVGIG (reference sequence). Trimming cost V 0 bases and J 5 bases, with 8 bases left between them. In nucleotides, the CDR3 is TGTGCCTGGAGTGTAGGAGGCCACGAGCAGTACTTC. Translated: CAWSVGGHEQYF.

V gene TRBV7-8 combines with J gene TRBJ1-3, with 9 bases matching TRBD1. After removal of 5 bases from V and 7 bases from J, the junction contained 12 bases not matched to a gene. The CDR3 contains 16 residues. Germline V gene data show CDR1 as SGHVS and CDR2 as FQNEAQ. CDR3 nucleotide sequence: TGTGCCAGCAGCCTACCTCCGGGACAGGGTGAGAACACCATATATTTT. Its translation: CASSLPPGQGENTIYF. Combining the CDR3 with reference TRBV7-8 and TRBJ1-3 gives the whole variable domain GAGVSQSPRYKVAKRGQDVALRCDPISGHVSLFWYQQALGQGPEFLTYFQNEAQLDKSGLPSDRFFAERPEGSVSTLKIQRTQQEDSAVYLCASSLPPGQGENTIYFGEGSWLTVV.

The chain is built from TRBV2 and TRBJ1-6; maybe TRBD1 (5 bases). V was shortened by 6 bases and J by 6 bases, with 12 bases between the two germline ends. Per the germline V gene, CDR1 is SNHLY and CDR2 is FYNNEI. CDR3 length: 14 amino acids. The CDR3 DNA follows: TGTGCCAGCAGGTTCAGGGCTACTAATTCACCCCTCCACTTT. This codes for CASRFRATNSPLHF.

This clone is a singleton in its sample. The chain is built from TRBV5-6 and TRBJ2-1; 8 positions match TRBD2. The CDR3 runs 17 residues. Germline loops: CDR1 SGHDT, CDR2 YYEEEE. Trimming removed 0 bases from V and 5 bases from J; junction bases left unmatched: 10. The CDR3 nucleotides read TGTGCCAGCAGCTTGGCCCCGTACGGGGGGGAGAACAATGAGCAGTTCTTC. Translation: CASSLAPYGGENNEQFF.

The V and J genes are TRBV19 and TRBJ1-6, with 7 bases aligning to TRBD1. Germline lookup yields CDR1 LNHDA and CDR2 SQIVND (reference sequence). The V and J ends lost 5 bases and 11 bases, in that order; junction bases with no gene match: 9. The CDR3 runs 14 residues. CDR3: CASSPGGPWTPLHF. CDR3 DNA: TGTGCCAGTAGTCCAGGGGGACCGTGGACACCCCTCCACTTT.

The gene calls are TRBV9 and TRBJ2-1, with D possibly matching TRBD1 (8 bases). Germline CDR1 reads SGDLS; CDR2 reads YYNGEE. The CDR3 is 16 amino acids. V gave up 0 bases and J gave up 4 bases, with 14 bases separating them. The CDR3 is CASSVGQGREYNEQFF. The CDR3, as DNA: TGTGCCAGCAGCGTAGGACAGGGGCGGGAGTACAATGAGCAGTTCTTC.

In its sample, this clone was seen a few times. The V call is TRBV2, the J call TRBJ1-1, with a weak D call TRBD1 (6 bases). Trimming left V 6 bases short and J 1 base short, with 15 bases between. This CDR3 comprises 15 residues. Germline V gene data show CDR1 as SNHLY and CDR2 as FYNNEI. As DNA, the CDR3 is TGTGCCAGCAGGGTGGGGGCGGCAGCGAACACTGAAGCTTTCTTT. It yields the protein CASRVGAAANTEAFF.

This rearrangement joins TRBV5-6 to TRBJ1-1; maybe TRBD1 (5 bases). V lost 0 bases and J 6 bases, leaving 21 bases between the germline ends. CDR1 and CDR2 from the germline V gene are SGHDT and YYEEEE. This CDR3 has 17 residues. The CDR3 region is CASSLARRGGTQAEAFF. CDR3 nucleotide sequence: TGTGCCAGCAGCTTGGCCAGAAGGGGAGGAACTCAGGCTGAAGCTTTCTTT.

The V call is TRBV28, the J call TRBJ2-7, with 7 positions matching TRBD2. V trimming: 6 bases; J trimming: 4 bases; junction bases outside the gene matches: 9. The length of the CDR3 is 14 residues. Germline loops: CDR1 MDHEN, CDR2 SYDVKM. This CDR3 is CASSLAGDVYEQYF. In DNA form, the CDR3 reads TGTGCCAGCAGCCTTGCGGGGGATGTTTACGAGCAGTACTTC. Based on the CDR3 plus reference TRBV28 and TRBJ2-7, the full variable domain is DVKVTQSSRYLVKRTGEKVFLECVQDMDHENMFWYRQDPGLGLRLIYFSYDVKMKEKGDIPEGYSVSREKKERFSLILESASTNQTSMYLCASSLAGDVYEQYFGPGTRLTVT.

The CDR3 here is CASSLRGPNEKLFF. CDR3 DNA: TGCGCCAGCAGCTTGAGGGGTCCTAATGAAAAACTGTTTTTT. The chain carries TRBV5-1 and TRBJ1-4; possibly TRBD1 for D (5 bases). The V gene lost 1 base and the J gene lost 3 bases, with 7 bases spanning the gap. The CDR3 length is 14 residues. Germline CDR1 and CDR2: SGHRS and YFSETQ.

The chain has TRBV6-5 and TRBJ1-1; D gene unclear. Germline assignment: CDR1 MNHEY and CDR2 SVGAGI. Trimming took off 6 bases at V and 5 bases at J, with 13 bases between the two ends. The length of the CDR3 is 13 residues. CDR3 sequence reads: CASSQDGETEAFF. CDR3 DNA sequence: TGTGCCAGCAGCCAGGACGGGGAAACTGAAGCTTTCTTT.

This clone came up a few times. The rearrangement links TRBV25-1 to TRBJ1-1; maybe TRBD1 (5 bases). The germline V and J ends were trimmed by 2 bases and 8 bases, with 15 bases remaining between them. The CDR3 runs to 14 residues. CDR1 is MGHDK and CDR2 is SYGVNS in the germline V gene. CDR3 sequence: CASSEGGDSAEAFF. DNA of the CDR3: TGTGCCAGCAGTGAAGGAGGGGACTCCGCAGAAGCTTTCTTT.

The chain links TRBV5-8 to TRBJ2-3; 8 bases line up with TRBD2. Unmatched junction bases numbered 8, after V lost 2 bases and J lost 3 bases. The CDR3 consists of 16 residues. From germline, CDR1 is SGHTS and CDR2 YDEGEE. The DNA of the CDR3 is TGTGCCAGCAGCTTTACGCCGGGGGGGTGGACAGATACGCAGTATTTT. Its translation is CASSFTPGGWTDTQYF. The full variable domain, its missing parts supplied by reference TRBV5-8 and TRBJ2-3, is EAGVTQSPTHLIKTRGQQATLRCSPISGHTSVYWYQQALGLGLQFLLWYDEGEERNRGNFPPRFSGRQFPNYSSELNVNALELEDSALYLCASSFTPGGWTDTQYFGPGTRLTVL.

The chain recombines TRBV28 with TRBJ1-1; no definite D call. Germline assignment: CDR1 MDHEN and CDR2 SYDVKM. The germline V and J ends were trimmed by 6 bases and 10 bases, with 12 bases remaining between them. CDR3 length equals 11 residues. CDR3 protein: CASSPGFGAFF. In DNA, the CDR3 is TGTGCCAGCAGCCCTGGTTTCGGAGCTTTCTTT.